The 3 T cell receptor beta chains listed next were all sequenced from one sample in a study of blood T cells in healthy people across ages (dated by TCRdb to the mid-2010s). To prepare the library, 5' RACE was applied. Sequencing was performed on an Illumina HiSeq 2500. A second PCR of roughly 6 to 12 cycles was performed with a sample-barcoded 5' primer and a J-beta primer mix. TCRdb trimmed the raw reads at Q25, called clones with MiXCR and kept productive beta chains. Every distinct CDR3 protein forms one entry, paired with its most common genes and DNA. The sample contains around 1,500,000 distinct CDR3 sequences, 42% of them found a single time. 6.5% to 10% of the sample goes to the ten largest clones. What was sequenced was blood. All receptors derive from a woman aged 18-35 years in good health.

The chain is built from TRBV14 and TRBJ2-7; 7 bases line up with TRBD1. V lost 1 base, J lost 1 base, and 4 bases stayed unmatched. This CDR3 region has 15 residues. Germline CDR1 reads SGHDN; CDR2 reads FVKESK. CDR3 in amino acids: CASSQGVGQSYEQYF. CDR3 coding DNA: TGTGCCAGCAGCCAAGGGGTGGGACAGTCCTACGAGCAGTACTTC.

The J gene is TRBJ2-7, the V gene TRBV20-1; TRBD1 aligns across 9 bases. The CDR3 has 13 residues. The J segment lost 4 bases and the V segment lost 6 bases, leaving 7 bases of the junction unmatched. Germline CDR1 and CDR2: DFQATT and SNEGSKA (reference sequence). The CDR3 DNA is TGCAGTGCCGCACAGGGGGCTCAGTACGAGCAGTACTTC. Translating it yields CSAAQGAQYEQYF.

The V gene is TRBV25-1, the J gene TRBJ1-2; unclear D gene. This CDR3 has 12 amino acids. Looked up from germline, CDR1 is MGHDK and CDR2 is SYGVNS. Trimming pared 7 bases from V and 12 bases from J, leaving 18 bases between. CDR3 amino acids: CASTVGLGGNTF. The CDR3 DNA is TGTGCCAGCACGGTCGGTTTAGGAGGCAACACCTTC.